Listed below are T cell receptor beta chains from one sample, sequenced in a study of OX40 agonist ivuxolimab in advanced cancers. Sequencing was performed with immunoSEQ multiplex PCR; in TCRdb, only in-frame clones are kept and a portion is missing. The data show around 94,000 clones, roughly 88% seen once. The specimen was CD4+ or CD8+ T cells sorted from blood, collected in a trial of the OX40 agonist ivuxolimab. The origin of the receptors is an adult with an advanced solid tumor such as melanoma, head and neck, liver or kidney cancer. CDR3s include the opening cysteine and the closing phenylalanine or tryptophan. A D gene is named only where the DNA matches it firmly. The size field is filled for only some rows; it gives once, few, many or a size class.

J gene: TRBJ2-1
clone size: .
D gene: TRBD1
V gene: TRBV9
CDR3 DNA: TGTGCCAGCAGCCAATATAGAGGGGACAGGGAGTTCTTC
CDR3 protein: CASSQYRGDREFF

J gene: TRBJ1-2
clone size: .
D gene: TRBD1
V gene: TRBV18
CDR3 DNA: TGTGCCAGCTCCCATCGACAGGGGGACTATGGCTACACCTTC
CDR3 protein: CASSHRQGDYGYTF

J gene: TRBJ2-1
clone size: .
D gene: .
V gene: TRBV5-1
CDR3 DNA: TGCGCCAGCAGCTTAGTGCTTAGCTCCTACAATGAGCAGTTCTTC
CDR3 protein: CASSLVLSSYNEQFF

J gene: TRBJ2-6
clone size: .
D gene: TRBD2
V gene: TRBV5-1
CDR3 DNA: TGCGCCAGCAGCCTCCGGGGGGTGGGCTCTGGGGCCAACGTCCTGACTTTC
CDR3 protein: CASSLRGVGSGANVLTF

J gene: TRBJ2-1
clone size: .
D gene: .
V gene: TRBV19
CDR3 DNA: TGTGCCAGTAGCCAGGGACCCTACAATGAGCAGTTCTTC
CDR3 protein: CASSQGPYNEQFF

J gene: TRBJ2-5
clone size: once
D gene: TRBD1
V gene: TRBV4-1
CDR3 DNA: TGCGCCAGCAGCCACAGTCCCCAATCTCGGACAGGGATTGGGGTGACCCAGTACTTC
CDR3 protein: CASSHSPQSRTGIGVTQYF

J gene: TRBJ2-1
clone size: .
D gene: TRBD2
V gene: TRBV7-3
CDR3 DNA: TGTGCCAGCAGCTCTTTTAGCGGGAGCTCCTACAATGAGCAGTTCTTC
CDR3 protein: CASSSFSGSSYNEQFF

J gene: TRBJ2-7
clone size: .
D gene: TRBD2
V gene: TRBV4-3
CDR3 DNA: TGCGCCAGCAGCTTAGCGGGAGGGAGCTCCTACGAGCAGTACTTC
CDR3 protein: CASSLAGGSSYEQYF

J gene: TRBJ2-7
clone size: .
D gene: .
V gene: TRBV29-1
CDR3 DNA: TGCAGCGTTGAGGCAGGGGACGAGCAGTACTTC
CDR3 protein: CSVEAGDEQYF

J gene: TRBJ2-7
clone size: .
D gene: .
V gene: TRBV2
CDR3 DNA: TGTGCCACCGATAGCTCCTACGAGCAGTACTTC
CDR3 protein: CATDSSYEQYF

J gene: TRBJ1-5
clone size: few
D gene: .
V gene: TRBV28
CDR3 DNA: TGTGCCAGCAAAAGCCCAGGGGACAATCAGCCCCAGCATTTT
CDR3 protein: CASKSPGDNQPQHF

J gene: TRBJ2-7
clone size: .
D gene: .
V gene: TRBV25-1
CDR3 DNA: TGTGCCAGCAGTGACAGGGAAAATTTTGACGAGCAGTACTTC
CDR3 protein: CASSDRENFDEQYF

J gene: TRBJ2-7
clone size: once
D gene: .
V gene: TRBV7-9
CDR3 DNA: TGTGCCAGCTCCCCATCTCTCACCTACGAGCAGTACTTC
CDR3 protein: CASSPSLTYEQYF

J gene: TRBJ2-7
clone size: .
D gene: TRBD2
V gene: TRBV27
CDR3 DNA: TGTGCCAGCAGTTTGACTAGCCCTACCTGCCATCTCTACGAGCAGTACTTC
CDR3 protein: CASSLTSPTCHLYEQYF

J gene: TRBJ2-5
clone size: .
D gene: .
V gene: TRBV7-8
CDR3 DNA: TGTGCCAGCACCCTTAGAGGGGTGAGAGGGCAAGAGACCCAGTACTTC
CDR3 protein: CASTLRGVRGQETQYF

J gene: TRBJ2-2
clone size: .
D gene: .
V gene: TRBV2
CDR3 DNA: TGTGCCAGCAGTGGAAAGAGGGGGGACACCGGGGAGCTGTTTTTT
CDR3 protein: CASSGKRGDTGELFF

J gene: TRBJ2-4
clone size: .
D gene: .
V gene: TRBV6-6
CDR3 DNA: TGTGCCAGCAGTTATGAGGGTAATCTAGCCAAAAACATTCAGTACTTC
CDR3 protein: CASSYEGNLAKNIQYF

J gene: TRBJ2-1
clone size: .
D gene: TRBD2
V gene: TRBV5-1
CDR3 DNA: TGCGCCAGCAGCCCCGGGACTAGCGGGTACAATGAGCAGTTCTTC
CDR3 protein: CASSPGTSGYNEQFF

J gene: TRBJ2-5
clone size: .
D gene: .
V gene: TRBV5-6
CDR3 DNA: TGTGCCAGCAGCTTGAACGGTCAAGAGACCCAGTACTTC
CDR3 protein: CASSLNGQETQYF

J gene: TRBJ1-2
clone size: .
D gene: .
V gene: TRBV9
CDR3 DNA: TGTGCCAGCAGCGTAGGGATCGACTATGGCTACACCTTC
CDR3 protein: CASSVGIDYGYTF

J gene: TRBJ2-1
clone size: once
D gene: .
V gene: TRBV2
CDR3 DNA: TGTGCCAGCCTCTACAATGAGCAGTTCTTC
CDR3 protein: CASLYNEQFF

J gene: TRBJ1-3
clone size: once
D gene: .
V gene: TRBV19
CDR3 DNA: TGTGCCAGTAACCCCACACGGGGAAACACCATATATTTT
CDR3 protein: CASNPTRGNTIYF

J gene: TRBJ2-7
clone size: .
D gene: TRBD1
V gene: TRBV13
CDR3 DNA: TGTGCCAGCAGCCCGCAGGACAGGGCCTACGAGCAGTACTTC
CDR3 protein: CASSPQDRAYEQYF

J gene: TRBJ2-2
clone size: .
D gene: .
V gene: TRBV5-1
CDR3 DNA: TGCGCCAGCAGCTTGGACACAGGGGAGGCCGGGGAGCTGTTTTTT
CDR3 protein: CASSLDTGEAGELFF

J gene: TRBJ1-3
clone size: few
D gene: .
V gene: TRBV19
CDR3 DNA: TGTGCCAGTAGCCCCGGGTCGAGCTCTGGAAACACCATATATTTT
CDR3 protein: CASSPGSSSGNTIYF

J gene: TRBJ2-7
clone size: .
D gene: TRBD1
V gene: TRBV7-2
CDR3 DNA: TGTGCCAGCAGCTTAGGGGGGGACAGGAAGAACTTC
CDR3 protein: CASSLGGDRKNF

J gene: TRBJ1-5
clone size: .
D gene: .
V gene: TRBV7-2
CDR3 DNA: TGTGCCAGCAGCCTCGCCAATATGGACAATCCCCAGCATTTT
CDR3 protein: CASSLANMDNPQHF

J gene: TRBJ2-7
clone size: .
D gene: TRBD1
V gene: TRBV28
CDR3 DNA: TGTGCCACAAAACTTAGAGGGACAGGCGATACCTACGAGCAGTACTTC
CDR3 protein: CATKLRGTGDTYEQYF

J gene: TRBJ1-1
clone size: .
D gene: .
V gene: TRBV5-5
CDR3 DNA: TGTGCCAGCAGCTACTGGAAAAGCTCTGAAGCTTTCTTT
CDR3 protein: CASSYWKSSEAFF

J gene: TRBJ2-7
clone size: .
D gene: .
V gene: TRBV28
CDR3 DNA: TGTGCCAGCAGTCCTCTAGGGGGGTCCTACGAGCAGTACTTC
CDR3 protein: CASSPLGGSYEQYF

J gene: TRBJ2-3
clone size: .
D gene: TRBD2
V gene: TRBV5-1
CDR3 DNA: TGCGCCAGCAGCCCGGGACTAGCGGGTTACACAGATACGCAGTATTTT
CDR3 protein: CASSPGLAGYTDTQYF

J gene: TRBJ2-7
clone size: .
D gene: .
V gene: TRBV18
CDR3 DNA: TGTGCCAGCTCTTCAGGAGGGGGTATAGGCTACGAGCAGTACTTC
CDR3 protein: CASSSGGGIGYEQYF

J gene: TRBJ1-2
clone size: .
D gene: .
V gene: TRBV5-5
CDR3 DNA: TGTGCCAGCAGGCGGGGGGAGGATCCCTATGGCTACACCTTC
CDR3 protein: CASRRGEDPYGYTF

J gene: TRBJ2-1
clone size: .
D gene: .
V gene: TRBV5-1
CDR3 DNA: TGCGCCAGCAGCCCCGGAGGGTGGGCCAGGATCAACGCCTACAATGAGCAGTTCTTC
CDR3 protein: CASSPGGWARINAYNEQFF

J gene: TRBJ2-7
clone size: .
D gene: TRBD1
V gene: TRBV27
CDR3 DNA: TGTGCCAGCAGTTTCAGGACCGGGACAGGCAGGGAGCAGTACTTC
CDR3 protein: CASSFRTGTGREQYF

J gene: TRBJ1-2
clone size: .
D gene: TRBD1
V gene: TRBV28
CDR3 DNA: TGTGCCAGCAGTTTAGACAGGGGGATAGGCTACACCTTC
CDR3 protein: CASSLDRGIGYTF

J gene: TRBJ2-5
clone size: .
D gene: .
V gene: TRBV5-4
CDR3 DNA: TGTGCCAGCAGCCACCGGAGCCTCCAAGAGACCCAGTACTTC
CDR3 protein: CASSHRSLQETQYF

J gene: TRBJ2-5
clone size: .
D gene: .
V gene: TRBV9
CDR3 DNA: TGTGCCAGCAGTAAAGCCGTTAAGGGGGCCCAGTACTTC
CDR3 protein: CASSKAVKGAQYF

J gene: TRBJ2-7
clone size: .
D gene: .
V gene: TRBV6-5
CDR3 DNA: TGTGCCAGCAGTTACGAGTATACGATCTACGAGCAGTACTTC
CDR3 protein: CASSYEYTIYEQYF

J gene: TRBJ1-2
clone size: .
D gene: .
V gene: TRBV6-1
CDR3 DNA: TGTGCCAGCAGTCCAGAGCGCTATGGCTACACCTTC
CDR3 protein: CASSPERYGYTF

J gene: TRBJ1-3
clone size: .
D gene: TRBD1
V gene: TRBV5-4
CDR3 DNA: TGTGCCAGCAGACGAGCAGGGGGCTCTGGAAACACCATATATTTT
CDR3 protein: CASRRAGGSGNTIYF

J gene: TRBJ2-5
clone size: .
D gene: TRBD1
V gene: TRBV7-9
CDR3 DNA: TGTGCCAGCCGCCGGACAGGGAAAGAGACCCAGTACTTC
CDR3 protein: CASRRTGKETQYF

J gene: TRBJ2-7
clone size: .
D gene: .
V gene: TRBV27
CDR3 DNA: .
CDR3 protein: CASSSSPGTGRSYEQYF

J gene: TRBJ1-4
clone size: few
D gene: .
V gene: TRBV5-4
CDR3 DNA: TGTGCCAGCAGCTTGGAGGGGTTTAATGAAAAACTGTTTTTT
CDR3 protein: CASSLEGFNEKLFF

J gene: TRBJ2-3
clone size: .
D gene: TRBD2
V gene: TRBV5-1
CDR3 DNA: TGCGCCAGCAGCTTAGGGAGGCCAGCGGGGAACCCCACAGATACGCAGTATTTT
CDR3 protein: CASSLGRPAGNPTDTQYF

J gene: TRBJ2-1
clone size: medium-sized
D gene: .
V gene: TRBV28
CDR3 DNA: TGTGCCAGCAGTTTCGCTTCCAATGAGCAGTTCTTC
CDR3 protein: CASSFASNEQFF

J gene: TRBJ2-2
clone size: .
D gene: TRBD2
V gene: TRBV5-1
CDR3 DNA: TGCGCCAGCCGGGGACTAGCGGGAGGAACCGGGGAGCTGTTTTTT
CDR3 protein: CASRGLAGGTGELFF

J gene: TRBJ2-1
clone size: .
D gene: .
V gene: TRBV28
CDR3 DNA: TGTGCCAGCAGTTTATCGCGGAGGGTGCAGTTCTTC
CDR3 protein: CASSLSRRVQFF